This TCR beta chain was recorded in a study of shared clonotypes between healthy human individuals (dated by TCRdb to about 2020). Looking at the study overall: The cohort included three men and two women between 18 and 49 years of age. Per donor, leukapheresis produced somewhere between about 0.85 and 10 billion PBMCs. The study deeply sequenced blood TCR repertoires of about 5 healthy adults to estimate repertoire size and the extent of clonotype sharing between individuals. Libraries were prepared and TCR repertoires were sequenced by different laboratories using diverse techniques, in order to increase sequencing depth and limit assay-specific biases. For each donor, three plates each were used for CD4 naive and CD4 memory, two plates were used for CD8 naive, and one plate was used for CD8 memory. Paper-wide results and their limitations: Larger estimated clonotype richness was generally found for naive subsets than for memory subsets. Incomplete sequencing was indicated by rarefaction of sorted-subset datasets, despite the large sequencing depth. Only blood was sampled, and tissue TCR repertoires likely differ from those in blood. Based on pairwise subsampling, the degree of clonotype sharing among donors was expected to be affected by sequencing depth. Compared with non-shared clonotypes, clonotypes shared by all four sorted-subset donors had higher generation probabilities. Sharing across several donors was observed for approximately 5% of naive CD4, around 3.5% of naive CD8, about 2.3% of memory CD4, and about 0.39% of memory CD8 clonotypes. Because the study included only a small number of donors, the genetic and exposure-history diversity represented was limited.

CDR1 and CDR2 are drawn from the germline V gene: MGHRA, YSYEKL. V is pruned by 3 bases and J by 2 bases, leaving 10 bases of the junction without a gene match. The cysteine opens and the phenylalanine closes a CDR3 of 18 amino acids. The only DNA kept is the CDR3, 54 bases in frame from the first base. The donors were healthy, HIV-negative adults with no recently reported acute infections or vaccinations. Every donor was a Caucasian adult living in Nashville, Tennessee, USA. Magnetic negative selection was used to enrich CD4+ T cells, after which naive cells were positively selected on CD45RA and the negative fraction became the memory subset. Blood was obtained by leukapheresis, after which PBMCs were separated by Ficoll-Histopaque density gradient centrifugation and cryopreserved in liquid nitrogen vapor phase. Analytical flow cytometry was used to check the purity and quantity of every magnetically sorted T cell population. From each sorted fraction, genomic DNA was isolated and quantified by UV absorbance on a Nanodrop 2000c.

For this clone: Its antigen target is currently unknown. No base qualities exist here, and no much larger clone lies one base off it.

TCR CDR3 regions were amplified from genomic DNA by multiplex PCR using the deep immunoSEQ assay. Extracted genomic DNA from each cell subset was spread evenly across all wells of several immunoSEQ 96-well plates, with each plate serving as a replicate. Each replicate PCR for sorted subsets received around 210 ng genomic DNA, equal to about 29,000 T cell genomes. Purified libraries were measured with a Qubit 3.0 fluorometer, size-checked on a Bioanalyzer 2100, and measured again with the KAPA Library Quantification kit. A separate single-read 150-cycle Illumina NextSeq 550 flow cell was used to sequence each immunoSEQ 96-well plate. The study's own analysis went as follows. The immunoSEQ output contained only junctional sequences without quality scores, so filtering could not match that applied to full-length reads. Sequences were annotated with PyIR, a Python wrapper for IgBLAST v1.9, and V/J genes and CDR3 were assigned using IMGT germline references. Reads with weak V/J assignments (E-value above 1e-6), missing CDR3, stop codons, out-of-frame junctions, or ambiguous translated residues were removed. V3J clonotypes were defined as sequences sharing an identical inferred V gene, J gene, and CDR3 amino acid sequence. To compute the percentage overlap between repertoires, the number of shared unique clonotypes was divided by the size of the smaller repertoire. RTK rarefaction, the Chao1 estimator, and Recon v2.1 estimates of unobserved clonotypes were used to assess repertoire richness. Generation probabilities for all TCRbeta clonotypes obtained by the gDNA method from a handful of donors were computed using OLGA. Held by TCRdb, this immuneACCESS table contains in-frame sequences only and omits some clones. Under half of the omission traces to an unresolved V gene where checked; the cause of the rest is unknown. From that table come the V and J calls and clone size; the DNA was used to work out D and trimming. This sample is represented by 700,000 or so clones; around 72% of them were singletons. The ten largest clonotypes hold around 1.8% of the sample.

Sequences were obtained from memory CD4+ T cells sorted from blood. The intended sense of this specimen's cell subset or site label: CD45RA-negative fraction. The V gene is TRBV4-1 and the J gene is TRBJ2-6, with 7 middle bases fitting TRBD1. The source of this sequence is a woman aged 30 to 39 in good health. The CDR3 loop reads CASSHLTGRYPGANVLTF. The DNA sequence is TGCGCCAGCAGCCACCTGACAGGGAGATACCCTGGGGCCAACGTCCTGACTTTC.